A selection of T cell receptor beta chains follows, all from one sample in a study of Ad26.COV2.S vaccination and SARS-CoV-2 variants. The method was immunoSEQ multiplex PCR; TCRdb's version includes in-frame clones alone and lacks a portion of them. This sample carries 200,000 to 250,000 clones, roughly 90% of them seen once, and the ten largest clones take around a tenth. This specimen consisted of peripheral blood, obtained in a trial of Ad26.COV2.S vaccine versus placebo. These receptors were taken from a person aged 18 to 65 who received the Ad26.COV2.S COVID-19 vaccine or a placebo. Each CDR3 is given with its conserved first and last residue. The D gene is left open where the match is weak. Some rows have no size entry. The others give once, few or many, or a class for an expanded clone.

>TRBD1|TRBV2|TRBJ2-1|.
CASIKSERGTGGGEQFF
TGTGCCAGCATTAAGAGTGAGAGGGGGACAGGGGGTGGTGAGCAGTTCTTC
>.|TRBV4-3|TRBJ2-6|.
CASSPSGANVLTF
TGCGCCAGCAGCCCGTCTGGGGCCAACGTCCTGACTTTC
>TRBD2|TRBV5-1|TRBJ2-3|.
CASSPGGLAGGPQSTDTQYF
TGCGCCAGCAGCCCAGGAGGACTAGCGGGGGGCCCCCAAAGCACAGATACGCAGTATTTT
>.|TRBV9|TRBJ2-5|.
CASSVADSPQTQYF
TGTGCCAGCAGCGTAGCGGATAGCCCCCAGACCCAGTACTTC
>.|TRBV29-1|TRBJ2-5|.
CSVVPGSRQETQYF
TGCAGCGTTGTACCGGGAAGCCGCCAAGAGACCCAGTACTTC
>TRBD1|TRBV7-8|TRBJ2-7|.
CASSSGQVGEQYF
TGTGCCAGCAGCTCGGGACAGGTGGGAGAGCAGTACTTC
>.|TRBV12-3/TRBV12-4|TRBJ1-1|.
CASSRQENTEAFF
TGTGCCAGCAGCAGACAGGAAAACACTGAAGCTTTCTTT
>.|TRBV16|TRBJ2-5|.
CASSRGRGFQETQYF
TGTGCCAGCAGCCGGGGCAGGGGATTCCAAGAGACCCAGTACTTC
>TRBD1|TRBV19|TRBJ2-3|.
CATLGQGSDTQYF
TGTGCCACCTTGGGACAGGGGTCAGATACGCAGTATTTT
>TRBD1|TRBV11-2|TRBJ2-2|.
CASSLGQGVDTGELFF
TGTGCCAGCAGCTTAGGCCAGGGGGTTGACACCGGGGAGCTGTTTTTT
>.|TRBV3-1/TRBV3-2|TRBJ2-1|.
CASSQEIAEINEQFF
TGTGCCAGCAGCCAAGAAATCGCAGAAATCAATGAGCAGTTCTTC
>TRBD1|TRBV5-1|TRBJ2-7|few
CASSATGWYEQYF
TGCGCCAGCAGCGCGACAGGGTGGTACGAGCAGTACTTC
>.|TRBV6-2/TRBV6-3|TRBJ2-7|.
CASSYSTSSYEQYF
TGTGCCAGCAGTTACTCGACTAGCTCCTACGAGCAGTACTTC
>.|TRBV19|TRBJ2-3|.
CASSIVGGGPDTQYF
TGTGCCAGTAGTATAGTGGGGGGGGGCCCAGATACGCAGTATTTT
>TRBD2|TRBV28|TRBJ2-3|.
CASSLLAGGRTDTQYF
TGTGCCAGCAGTCTCCTAGCGGGGGGGCGTACAGATACGCAGTATTTT
>.|TRBV28|TRBJ1-1|.
CASTPPRAEAFF
TGTGCCAGCACCCCTCCGAGGGCTGAAGCTTTCTTT
>.|TRBV6-5|TRBJ1-6|.
CASSYSQGRYNSPLHF
TGTGCCAGCAGTTACTCGCAGGGGAGATATAATTCACCCCTCCACTTT
>.|TRBV6-1|TRBJ2-7|.
CASSEDRAAFYEQYF
TGTGCCAGCAGTGAAGATAGGGCCGCTTTCTACGAGCAGTACTTC
>TRBD2|TRBV11-2|TRBJ2-7|.
CASSLTLAGGEQYF
TGTGCCAGCAGCTTAACTCTAGCGGGTGGCGAGCAGTACTTC
>.|TRBV7-3|TRBJ1-6|.
CAPLGGAIGSPLHF
TGTGCCCCGCTCGGAGGGGCAATTGGGTCACCCCTCCACTTT
>TRBD2|TRBV28|TRBJ2-7|.
CASSLTVGLAGDEQYF
TGTGCCAGCAGCTTAACGGTAGGGCTAGCGGGAGACGAGCAGTACTTC
>.|TRBV4-1|TRBJ1-2|.
CASSPYSGQRLGYTF
TGCGCCAGCAGCCCCTACTCGGGACAACGATTAGGCTACACCTTC
>.|TRBV11-2|TRBJ2-6|.
CASRVSGANVLTF
TGTGCCTCGCGGGTGTCTGGGGCCAACGTCCTGACTTTC
>.|TRBV2|TRBJ1-1|.
CASSGQVTEAFF
TGTGCCAGCAGTGGACAGGTCACTGAAGCTTTCTTT
>.|TRBV5-1|TRBJ2-7|.
CASSLDPSYEQYF
TGCGCCAGCAGCTTGGACCCCTCCTACGAGCAGTACTTC
>.|TRBV30|TRBJ2-7|.
CALTRDNYEQYF
TGTGCCCTGACTCGTGACAACTACGAGCAGTACTTC
>.|TRBV12-3/TRBV12-4|TRBJ1-4|.
CASGTHRGEKLFF
TGTGCCAGCGGGACCCACCGGGGTGAAAAACTGTTTTTT
>TRBD2|TRBV7-2|TRBJ2-2|.
CASSLAAGGFGGELFF
TGTGCCAGCAGCTTAGCAGCGGGAGGGTTCGGCGGGGAGCTGTTTTTT
>.|TRBV7-9|TRBJ2-7|.
CASSLDGGSYEQYF
TGTGCCAGCAGCTTAGACGGCGGTTCCTACGAGCAGTACTTC
>.|TRBV3-1/TRBV3-2|TRBJ1-2|.
CASSQVGSNYGYTF
TGTGCCAGCAGCCAAGTAGGATCAAACTATGGCTACACCTTC
>.|TRBV28|TRBJ1-6|.
CASSLQEGSNSPLHF
TGTGCCAGCAGCCTCCAGGAGGGGTCTAATTCACCCCTCCACTTT
>.|TRBV6-5|TRBJ2-3|.
CASSLSGQYTDTQYF
TGTGCCAGCAGCTTAAGCGGACAATACACAGATACGCAGTATTTT
>TRBD2|TRBV5-1|TRBJ2-1|.
CASSTSGRSNNEQFF
TGCGCCAGCAGCACTAGCGGGAGAAGCAACAATGAGCAGTTCTTC
>.|TRBV7-2|TRBJ2-4|.
CASSPRQEAKNIQYF
TGTGCCAGCAGCCCCCGACAGGAAGCCAAAAACATTCAGTACTTC
>.|TRBV11-2|TRBJ1-2|.
CASSLDGGRTYTF
TGTGCCAGCAGCTTAGATGGGGGACGGACCTACACCTTC
>TRBD1|TRBV29-1|TRBJ2-1|.
CSVPKGTGSYNEQFF
TGCAGCGTCCCGAAGGGGACAGGGAGCTACAATGAGCAGTTCTTC
>TRBD2|TRBV6-5|TRBJ2-7|.
CASSFAGGSSYEQYF
TGTGCCAGCAGCTTTGCGGGGGGGAGCTCCTACGAGCAGTACTTC
>TRBD1|TRBV28|TRBJ2-7|few
CASSLGQGYYEQYF
TGTGCCAGCAGTTTGGGACAGGGGTACTACGAGCAGTACTTC
>.|TRBV10-3|TRBJ2-1|.
CATTSLNEQFF
TGTGCCACCACCTCGCTGAATGAGCAGTTCTTC
>.|TRBV10-3|TRBJ1-1|.
CAISESRTANTEAFF
TGTGCCATCAGTGAGTCTAGGACAGCGAACACTGAAGCTTTCTTT
>.|TRBV7-9|TRBJ1-1|.
CASSRTGSRTEAFF
TGTGCCAGCAGCCGAACAGGGTCAAGGACTGAAGCTTTCTTT
>TRBD2|TRBV27|TRBJ2-7|.
CASSLKRGSTSGFYEQYF
TGTGCCAGCAGTTTAAAAAGGGGTAGTACTAGCGGATTCTACGAGCAGTACTTC
>.|TRBV4-3|TRBJ1-6|.
CASSQAQGRSPLHF
TGCGCCAGCAGCCAAGCCCAGGGGAGGTCACCCCTCCACTTT
>.|TRBV9|TRBJ1-3|.
CASSIPTGILYF
TGTGCCAGCAGCATCCCAACAGGGATCTTATATTTT
>TRBD1|TRBV30|TRBJ1-1|.
CAWGQENTEAFF
TGTGCCTGGGGACAGGAGAACACTGAAGCTTTCTTT
>TRBD2|TRBV5-4|TRBJ2-1|once
CASSWAGGAYNEQFF
TGTGCCAGCAGCTGGGCGGGAGGGGCATACAATGAGCAGTTCTTC
>.|TRBV28|TRBJ1-1|.
CASRKGVNTEAFF
TGTGCCAGCAGAAAAGGGGTGAACACTGAAGCTTTCTTT
>TRBD2|TRBV28|TRBJ2-7|.
CASSEAAGGTYEQYF
TGTGCCAGCAGTGAAGCAGCGGGAGGTACCTACGAGCAGTACTTC
>.|TRBV2|TRBJ2-1|.
CASSFSGPSMLVDEQFF
TGTGCCAGCAGTTTTTCCGGGCCCTCGATGTTGGTAGATGAGCAGTTCTTC
>.|TRBV28|TRBJ2-7|.
CASKGPREYVLHEQYF
TGTGCCAGCAAAGGCCCTAGGGAATATGTTCTTCACGAGCAGTACTTC
>.|TRBV5-6|TRBJ2-7|.
CASSRRGTRTYEQYF
TGTGCCAGCAGCCGTCGGGGGACACGGACCTACGAGCAGTACTTC